This T cell receptor beta chain is drawn from a study of shared clonotypes between healthy human individuals. From germline, CDR1 is SEHNR and CDR2 FQNEAQ (reference sequence). This CDR3 is built from 14 residues. Trimming cost V 5 bases and J 11 bases, with 21 bases left between them. Profiling relied on immunoSEQ multiplex PCR, and the TCRdb table lists in-frame clones only, not all of them. The table shows millions of clones, with roughly nine tenths occurring only once. The sequence derives from a young man in good health. The chain links TRBV7-9 to TRBJ1-2; no firm D call. The specimen was naive CD4+ T cells sorted from blood. As to subset: CD45RA+ positively selected. The CDR3 protein is CASSPTGSVLGYTF. The CDR3 DNA sequence: TGTGCCAGCAGCCCGACCGGGTCAGTCCTAGGGTACACCTTC.